This T cell receptor (beta chain) was captured in a study of cytotoxic CD8 clonotypes in ibrutinib-treated CLL. About the study: Over 10 relapsed/refractory, about 14 treatment-naive; fewer than 18 IGHV unmutated. An average of around 250,000 productive templates and 80,000 to 100,000 productive rearrangements was obtained per sample.

This CDR3 is 14 amino acids long. CDR1 and CDR2 (germline): MNHNS, SASEGT. V shed 6 bases, J shed 0 bases, and the junction held 5 bases outside the gene matches. The table came from immunoSEQ multiplex PCR; TCRdb's copy has only in-frame clones and leaves some out. The sample includes about 250,000 clones, under 75% seen only once; the top ten take 15% to 17%. The rearrangement links TRBV6-1 to TRBJ2-7; TRBD1 aligns across 7 bases. This material consisted of PBMCs, taken after 24 months of ibrutinib treatment. The clonotype was recovered from a human donor with chronic lymphocytic leukemia. The CDR3 loop is CASRTGQNSYEQYF. The CDR3 coding sequence is TGTGCCAGCAGGACGGGACAGAACTCCTACGAGCAGTACTTC.